These 26 T cell receptor beta chains were sequenced from one sample in a study of CD8+CD57+ T cells in acquired aplastic anemia. By flow cytometry, patients selected for sequencing had shown an expansion of CD8+CD57+ cells. According to the study, genomic DNA was the template for TCR beta VDJ and CDR3 profiling. TCRdb reanalysed the reads using MiXCR and keeps one entry per CDR3 protein. The repertoire includes around 200,000 distinct CDR3 sequences, around 50% of them detected once, and 10% to 15% sits in the top ten. The sample comprised sorted CD4+, CD8+, or CD8+CD57+ T cells (not recorded which) from PBMCs. The receptors derive from a human donor with aplastic anemia.

The V call is TRBV7-2, the J call TRBJ2-7; D is uncertain. The CDR3 runs to 13 residues. Trimming shortened V by 4 bases and J by 3 bases, and 10 bases separated the two germline ends. Germline values: CDR1 SGHTA, CDR2 FQGNSA. CDR3 bases: TGTGCCAGCAGCTCCCGAACCGGCTACGAGCAGTACTTC. This gives the protein CASSSRTGYEQYF.

This clonotype was seen only once. This chain joins TRBV6-2 or TRBV6-3 and TRBJ2-1; 7 nucleotides align to TRBD1. CDR3 length: 12 amino acids. The V segment lost 2 bases and the J segment 10 bases; nucleotides outside the gene matches: 2. CDR1 is MNHEY, CDR2 SVGEGT, per germline. Written as DNA, the CDR3 is TGTGCCAGCAGTTACCCGGACAGGGAGCAGTTCTTC. This translates into CASSYPDREQFF.

The table lists this clonotype with a few counts. V and J are TRBV12-3 or TRBV12-4 and TRBJ1-5, with D perhaps TRBD1 (6 bases). V shed 7 bases and J shed 5 bases, with 18 bases lying between them. This CDR3 comprises 15 residues. The CDR3 loop is CASTPATGKDQPQHF. In DNA form, the CDR3 reads TGTGCCAGCACCCCAGCCACAGGGAAGGATCAGCCCCAGCATTTT.

J is TRBJ2-6 and V is TRBV7-8; D not certain. This CDR3 is built from 13 residues. CDR1 is SGHVS, CDR2 FQNEAQ, per germline. The ends were cut back, 3 bases at V and 4 bases at J, with 4 bases in the middle. CDR3 loop: CASSFAGANVLTF. As DNA, the CDR3 is TGTGCCAGCAGCTTCGCGGGGGCCAACGTCCTGACTTTC.

V gene TRBV30 combines with J gene TRBJ1-2, with 8 positions matching TRBD1. The CDR3 consists of 14 residues. V lost 3 bases to trimming and J lost 4 bases; unmatched junction nucleotides: 7. Germline CDR1 is GTSNPN and CDR2 is SVGIG (reference sequence). CDR3 sequence reads: CAWRGQGVGYGYTF. In DNA form, the CDR3 reads TGTGCCTGGAGAGGACAGGGTGTAGGCTATGGCTACACCTTC.

The CDR3 DNA follows: TGTGCCAGCAGGCTAACAGGGGATCAGCCCCAGCATTTT. Protein sequence: CASRLTGDQPQHF. The chain couples TRBV6-1 to TRBJ1-5; 7 nucleotides agree with TRBD1. The CDR3 contains 13 residues. Germline CDR1 reads MNHNS; CDR2 reads SASEGT. V was clipped by 6 bases and J by 5 bases; unmatched bases: 4.

A remark on this clonotype: Compared with germline, one end of the junction differs, possibly owing to a read error. The chain recombines TRBV24-1 with TRBJ2-1; the D is unclear. The CDR3 runs 14 residues. Germline-derived CDR1 and CDR2 are KGHDR and SFDVKD. This CDR3 is CASSLAQAYNEQFF. CDR3 DNA sequence: TGTGCCAGCAGTTTGGCCCAAGCCTACAATGAGCAGTTCTTC.

The V call is TRBV11-1, the J call TRBJ2-3; 8 nucleotides agree with TRBD2. With 3 bases clipped from V and 4 bases from J, the junction kept 9 bases outside the gene matches. The length of the CDR3 is 16 residues. Germline lookup yields CDR1 SGHAT and CDR2 FQDESV (reference sequence). For the CDR3, the DNA is TGTGCCAGCAGCTTGCTACGGGGGGGCCGGTCAGATACGCAGTATTTT. This codes for CASSLLRGGRSDTQYF.

The chain combines TRBV6-1 with TRBJ1-3; D is unresolved. CDR1 and CDR2 (germline): MNHNS, SASEGT. The CDR3 totals 15 residues. V was clipped by 8 bases and J by 0 bases, with 14 bases between them. The CDR3 DNA is TGTGCCAGCCGGTCGAGGGCTTACTCTGGAAACACCATATATTTT. Residues: CASRSRAYSGNTIYF.

The rearrangement links TRBV20-1 to TRBJ2-7; D could derive from TRBD1 or TRBD2 (6 bases each). Germline V gene sequence: CDR1 DFQATT, CDR2 SNEGSKA (reference sequence). CDR3 length: 14 amino acids. The V and J ends lost 4 bases and 0 bases respectively, with 13 bases between them. The CDR3 nucleotides are TGCAGTGCTACAGGGGACTCCCCCTCCTACGAGCAGTACTTC. It specifies CSATGDSPSYEQYF.

This clonotype appeared many times. This chain joins TRBV20-1 and TRBJ2-3; D might be TRBD1 (7 bases). V lost 6 bases, J lost 0 bases, and 16 bases lay in between. Germline CDR1 DFQATT, CDR2 SNEGSKA (reference sequence). The CDR3 runs 15 residues. The CDR3 here is CSAIRGAGSTDTQYF. The CDR3 region has the DNA TGCAGTGCCATCAGGGGGGCGGGTAGCACAGATACGCAGTATTTT.

CDR3 loop: CASSLKGGANSETQYF. In nucleotides, the CDR3 is TGCGCCAGCAGCTTGAAGGGGGGGGCGAATTCAGAGACCCAGTACTTC. The J gene is TRBJ2-5, the V gene TRBV5-1, with D possibly being TRBD2 (7 bases). V was shortened by 1 base and J by 4 bases, with 17 bases between the two germline ends. CDR1 and CDR2 from the germline V gene are SGHRS and YFSETQ. CDR3 length equals 16 residues.

This clonotype has a count of ten or more. The chain joins TRBV19 to TRBJ2-7, with 10 bases fitting TRBD2. V trimming: 4 bases; J trimming: 7 bases; junction bases outside the gene matches: 4. Looked up from germline, CDR1 is LNHDA and CDR2 is SQIVND (reference sequence). The length of the CDR3 is 13 residues. DNA of the CDR3: TGTGCCAGTAGTAAACTAGCGGGGATAGAGCAGTACTTC. This gives the protein CASSKLAGIEQYF.

The rearrangement links TRBV9 to TRBJ1-2; 7 bases agree with TRBD1. Germline V gene sequence: CDR1 SGDLS, CDR2 YYNGEE. With V trimmed by 1 base and J by 6 bases, 0 bases remained unmatched. This CDR3 comprises 12 residues. The CDR3 DNA follows: TGTGCCAGCAGCGTACAGGGGGATGGCTACACCTTC. It specifies CASSVQGDGYTF.

The rearrangement joins TRBV10-3 to TRBJ2-1; 11 nucleotides match TRBD2. Germline CDR1 and CDR2: ENHRY and SYGVKD. This CDR3 contains 15 residues. With 7 bases clipped from V and 9 bases from J, the junction kept 11 bases outside the gene matches. CDR3 coding DNA: TGTGCCATCAACGGTGGGACTAGCGGACCCGCTGAGCAGTTCTTC. Residues: CAINGGTSGPAEQFF.

In this sample, this clonotype turned up many times. The rearrangement joins TRBV9 to TRBJ2-7; D ambiguous. V was clipped by 4 bases and J by 5 bases, with 13 bases between them. The CDR3 is 13 amino acids. The germline V gene has CDR1 SGDLS and CDR2 YYNGEE. CDR3 in amino acids: CASSPRPGNEQYF. The CDR3 DNA reads as TGTGCCAGCAGCCCTCGTCCTGGTAACGAGCAGTACTTC.

This clonotype occurred many times. The chain has TRBV2 and TRBJ1-1; D is possibly TRBD1 (5 bases). With 8 bases removed from V and 1 base from J, the gap between germline ends came to 17 bases. The CDR3 runs 15 residues. CDR1 is SNHLY, CDR2 FYNNEI, per germline. The CDR3 DNA reads TGTGCCAGCTCACAAATGGGGCAACCGAACACTGAAGCTTTCTTT. Residues: CASSQMGQPNTEAFF.

The genes are TRBV18 and TRBJ1-3; no clear D. Germline assignment: CDR1 KGHSH and CDR2 LQKENI. This CDR3 has 16 residues. Trimming shortened V by 0 bases and J by 3 bases, and 12 bases separated the two germline ends. The CDR3 DNA reads as TGTGCCAGCTCACCACCGAGGCAGACGAATGGAAACACCATATATTTT. Residues: CASSPPRQTNGNTIYF.

A note on this clonotype: The junction differs from germline at one of its ends, possibly a read error. This chain connects TRBV19 to TRBJ1-1, with D unresolved. The CDR3 runs to 16 residues. Germline CDR1 is LNHDA and CDR2 is SQIVND (reference sequence). In nucleotides, the CDR3 is TGTGCCAGTAGTGTAGACACCCGGAAAATGAACACTGGAGCTTTCTTT. This codes for CASSVDTRKMNTGAFF.

The chain links TRBV20-1 to TRBJ2-7, with D unclear. Germline loops: CDR1 DFQATT, CDR2 SNEGSKA (reference sequence). This CDR3 is built from 13 residues. V was clipped by 0 bases and J by 2 bases, with 8 bases between them. The CDR3 loop reads CSARDTLTYEQYF. In nucleotides, the CDR3 is TGCAGTGCTAGAGATACCCTAACCTACGAGCAGTACTTC.

This clonotype was counted between two and nine times. The V gene is TRBV19, the J gene TRBJ2-7, with TRBD2 matching over 7 bases. Germline CDR1 LNHDA, CDR2 SQIVND (reference sequence). V lost 4 bases, J lost 5 bases, and 5 bases stayed unmatched. The CDR3 has 13 residues. The CDR3: CASSTGTINEQYF. In DNA, the CDR3 is TGTGCCAGTAGTACCGGGACTATCAACGAGCAGTACTTC.

This clonotype was detected many times. The chain has TRBV20-1 and TRBJ1-1, with a tentative D call TRBD1 (6 bases). V lost 5 bases and J 1 base, leaving 17 bases between the germline ends. Per germline, CDR1 DFQATT and CDR2 SNEGSKA (reference sequence). The CDR3 consists of 15 residues. CDR3 residues: CSASIYREGNTEAFF. As DNA, the CDR3 is TGCAGTGCTTCAATTTACAGGGAAGGGAACACTGAAGCTTTCTTT.

This clonotype was counted at least ten times. The chain joins TRBV5-5 to TRBJ1-2, with D hard to call. Trimming stripped 4 bases from V and 3 bases from J, with 13 bases between. The CDR3 contains 14 residues. Germline CDR1 reads SGHKS; CDR2 reads YYEKEE (reference sequence). CDR3 sequence: CASSKPGRDYGYTF. The CDR3, as DNA: TGTGCCAGCAGCAAGCCCGGGAGGGACTATGGCTACACCTTC. The full variable domain, its missing parts supplied by reference TRBV5-5 and TRBJ1-2, is DAGVTQSPTHLIKTRGQQVTLRCSPISGHKSVSWYQQVLGQGPQFIFQYYEKEERGRGNFPDRFSARQFPNYSSELNVNALLLGDSALYLCASSKPGRDYGYTFGSGTRLTVV.

The CDR3 loop is CASRGGRVNAGELFF. The DNA for the CDR3 is TGTGCCAGCAGGGGAGGCAGGGTAAACGCCGGGGAGCTGTTTTTT. V and J are TRBV2 and TRBJ2-2, with D possibly matching TRBD2 (6 bases). This CDR3 spans 15 amino acids. V was shortened by 6 bases and J by 6 bases, with 17 bases between the two germline ends. Germline values: CDR1 SNHLY, CDR2 FYNNEI.

Ten or more counts support this clonotype. This chain joins TRBV4-1 and TRBJ1-1; 7 bases line up with TRBD1. Looked up from germline, CDR1 is MGHRA and CDR2 is YSYEKL. V shed 4 bases and J 3 bases; nucleotides not matched to a gene: 8. The CDR3 sequence is 15 residues long. The CDR3 reads CASSPRGITDTEAFF. CDR3 coding DNA: TGCGCCAGCAGCCCCAGGGGGATTACGGACACTGAAGCTTTCTTT.

This clonotype was counted ten times or more. The chain employs TRBV29-1 and TRBJ2-7; perhaps TRBD1 as D (6 bases). The CDR3 is 11 residues long. Looked up from germline, CDR1 is SQVTM and CDR2 is ANQGSEA. V shed 6 bases and J shed 6 bases, with 12 bases lying between them. DNA for the CDR3: TGCAGCGTAGGGGGAGCCGGCGAGCAGTACTTC. Translation: CSVGGAGEQYF.